This T cell receptor (beta chain) was found in a study of T-cell reconstitution after alpha-beta-depleted transplantation in children. Construction of the TCRbeta library involved unique molecular identifiers. TCRdb fed the PCR reads into MiXCR, producing one record per CDR3 protein. The data show 44,000 or so distinct CDR3 sequences, 9.2% seen once. Trimming removed 3 bases from V and 9 bases from J; junction bases left unmatched: 3. Per germline, CDR1 MDHEN and CDR2 SYDVKM. The CDR3 runs 13 residues. This clonotype was recorded many times. This sample comprised PBMCs, mostly from graft donor cells, obtained 60 days after TCRalphabeta/CD19-depleted stem cell transplant. The rearrangement joins TRBV28 to TRBJ2-7; TRBD1 aligns across 12 bases. This sequence was found in a male patient between 2 and 10 years old who had a stem cell transplant for chronic granulomatous disease, so the T cells may come from the graft donor. The chain's CDR3 is CASSLGTGGWQYF. Here the CDR3 DNA reads TGTGCCAGCAGTTTGGGGACAGGGGGCTGGCAGTACTTC.